This T cell receptor (beta chain) was obtained from a study of blood T cell repertoires in COVID-19. As for the study in general: Samples taken during acute and convalescent COVID-19 were collected in the United States, Italy and Spain.

Researchers sorted participants into cohorts using their self-reported clinical history. The study counted Cohort 3 donors as recovered given two negative PCRs, clearance, or symptom resolution. Sequenced by immunoSEQ multiplex PCR; TCRdb stores in-frame clones only, minus some. The sample carries under 350,000 clones, approximately 89% recorded once. This clonotype was sampled from a woman younger than 30 who had recovered from COVID-19. Source material: PBMCs or T cells enriched from blood (not recorded which).

CDR3 DNA sequence: TGTGCCAGCAGTTTATCGCGAGAGGAGCTCGGCTACACCTTC. It encodes CASSLSREELGYTF. V usage is TRBV27 and J usage is TRBJ1-2; D uncertain. This CDR3 contains 14 residues. From germline, CDR1 is MNHEY and CDR2 SMNVEV (reference sequence). V lost 0 bases and J lost 8, with 13 bases in between.